The rows below give T cell receptor beta chains drawn from one sample of a study of T cells in Graves' hyperthyroidism and ophthalmopathy. Each CDR3 protein gets one entry after TCRdb re-called the multiplex PCR reads with MiXCR. The table shows nearly 750,000 distinct CDR3 sequences, with 30% to 40% occurring only once. The sequenced sample was blood. All receptors come from a woman aged 40 to 55 with Graves' hyperthyroidism. Each CDR3 is given with its conserved first and last residue. A D gene is named only where the DNA matches it firmly. Expanded clones are given a class, and other clones once, few, many or no size at all.

v_gene	d_gene	j_gene	abundance	CDR3nt	CDR3aa
TRBV9	TRBD1	TRBJ1-1	many	TGTGCCAGCAGCGTAGCCCCCGACAGGGTGAACACTGAAGCTTTCTTT	CASSVAPDRVNTEAFF
TRBV7-2	.	TRBJ1-1	few	TGTGCCAGCAGGCCCCCGTTTGGGACCGAAGCTTTCTTT	CASRPPFGTEAFF
TRBV7-2	.	TRBJ2-7	.	TGTGCCAGCAGGACCTGGTTGTCGGGCTCCTACGAGCAGTACTTC	CASRTWLSGSYEQYF
TRBV4-3	.	TRBJ1-4	.	TGCGCCAGCAGCCCCGGGGGTCCAACTAATGAAAAACTGTTTTTT	CASSPGGPTNEKLFF
TRBV12-3/TRBV12-4	TRBD2	TRBJ2-2	.	TGTGCCAGCAGTTTCGGGACTAGCGGGAACACCGGGGAGCTGTTTTTT	CASSFGTSGNTGELFF
TRBV10-3	.	TRBJ1-1	.	TGTGCCATCAGTTCCCCTTCTATGAACACTGAAGCTTTCTTT	CAISSPSMNTEAFF
TRBV4-3	.	TRBJ1-1	.	TGCGCCAGCAGCCACTCGGGCCTCACTGAAGCTTTCTTT	CASSHSGLTEAFF
TRBV19	TRBD1	TRBJ1-5	many	TGTGCCAGTAGTCACTCCCGGGACAGCAGTTATAGCAATCAGCCCCAGCATTTT	CASSHSRDSSYSNQPQHF
TRBV13	.	TRBJ1-6	.	TGTGCCAGCAGTTTCCGGACTAATTCACCCCTCCACTTT	CASSFRTNSPLHF
TRBV19	.	TRBJ1-5	many	TGTGCCAGTAGTATAGATCGGGCCGAGGGTTATCAGCCCCAGCATTTT	CASSIDRAEGYQPQHF
TRBV9	.	TRBJ1-1	.	TGTGCCAGCAGCGTAGGGGGGGCGGGCGCCAACACTGAAGCTTTCTTT	CASSVGGAGANTEAFF
TRBV7-8	.	TRBJ1-3	many	TGTGCCAGCAGCTTGGGATTTGCTGGAAACACCATATATTTT	CASSLGFAGNTIYF
TRBV10-3	.	TRBJ2-7	many	TGTGCCATCAGTGAGCGGGACAATGCCTACGAGCAGTACTTC	CAISERDNAYEQYF
TRBV7-2	.	TRBJ1-2	many	TGTGCCAGCAGCTCGTCAGCCAGTTGGGAGCATGGCTACACCTTC	CASSSSASWEHGYTF
TRBV7-2	.	TRBJ1-3	.	.	CASSPAFLWVGQGNTMYF
TRBV7-9	.	TRBJ2-2	.	TGCGCCAGCAGCCTTCCAACAGGGATTGACACCGGGGAGCTGTTTTTT	CASSLPTGIDTGELFF
TRBV7-3	TRBD2	TRBJ2-7	few	TGTGCCAGCAGCTCGAGGGGCGGGAGGGCCGATTTAAAGTACGAGCAGTACTTC	CASSSRGGRADLKYEQYF
TRBV6-6	.	TRBJ1-2	many	TGTGCCAGCAGTTACCCGGACGGTCTACACACCTTC	CASSYPDGLHTF
TRBV19	TRBD1	TRBJ1-1	.	TGTGCCAGTAGTTTCATTTGGACAGGGGCGAACACTGAAACTTTCTTT	CASSFIWTGANTETFF
TRBV7-9	.	TRBJ2-7	many	TGTGCCAGCAGGACGGGGGAGCGATACGAGCAGTACTTC	CASRTGERYEQYF
TRBV5-1	TRBD1	TRBJ2-7	many	TGCGCCAGCAGCGGAGGACAGGCCTCCTCCTACGAGCAGTACTTC	CASSGGQASSYEQYF
TRBV6-5	.	TRBJ1-2	many	TGTGCCAGCAGCGGACCTTATGGCTACACCTTC	CASSGPYGYTF
TRBV6-2/TRBV6-3	.	TRBJ2-7	.	TGTGCCAGCACCCAGGGCTACGAGCAGTACTTC	CASTQGYEQYF
TRBV9	.	TRBJ1-1	few	TGTGCCAGCAGCCCCGGGTTGACAGAGAACACTGAAGCTTTCTTT	CASSPGLTENTEAFF
TRBV2	TRBD1	TRBJ1-5	many	TGTGCCAGCAGTGAAGCGGCAGGGACAGGGAATCAGCCCCAGCATTTT	CASSEAAGTGNQPQHF
TRBV29-1	.	TRBJ2-3	.	TGCAGCGTTGAAGATGCGCTCATCGCGTCCGACCAGTCAGATACGCAGTATTTT	CSVEDALIASDQSDTQYF
TRBV2	.	TRBJ2-5	many	TGTGCCAGCACTCCGAGAGACTCCCAAGAGACCCAGTACTTC	CASTPRDSQETQYF
TRBV7-9	.	TRBJ1-1	many	TGTGCCAGCAGCTTTAGGCTCGGTGGGAACACTGAAGCTTTCTTT	CASSFRLGGNTEAFF
TRBV12-3/TRBV12-4	TRBD1	TRBJ2-7	few	TGTGCCAGCAGTCACCCGGACAGGGCCGGCGAGCAGTACTTC	CASSHPDRAGEQYF